These T cell receptor beta chains were read from a single sample in a study of B cell selection in AIRE deficiency. The repertoire was sequenced with immunoSEQ multiplex PCR; TCRdb's copy has only in-frame clones and lacks some. The table has about 25,000 clones, around 96% seen once. Sample: CD4+CD127+ conventional T cells sorted from PBMCs. The receptor set was obtained from a human donor in good health. The CDR3 runs from the conserved cysteine through the conserved F or W. D genes are given only for firm matches. Clone size is given for some rows only: seen once, a few or many times, or a class if the clone is expanded.

clone_size,j_call,d_call,v_call,cdr3_aa,cdr3_nt
once,TRBJ1-2,NA,TRBV4-3,CASSQEWNYGYTF,TGCGCCAGCAGCCAAGAGTGGAATTATGGCTACACCTTC
once,TRBJ2-1,NA,TRBV2,CASSEVSRGRNEQFF,TGTGCCAGCAGTGAAGTGAGCCGGGGGAGAAATGAGCAGTTCTTC
NA,TRBJ1-1,NA,TRBV29-1,CSVDAQWGNTEAFF,TGCAGCGTTGACGCCCAGTGGGGGAACACTGAAGCTTTCTTT
NA,TRBJ2-7,NA,TRBV18,CASSPPAGASGEQYF,TGTGCCAGCTCACCACCGGCAGGGGCATCGGGCGAGCAGTACTTC
NA,TRBJ1-1,TRBD1,TRBV6-1,CASTTQGKITEAFF,TGTGCCAGCACCACACAGGGGAAGATCACTGAAGCTTTCTTT
NA,TRBJ2-5,TRBD2,TRBV19,CASAGGGAETQYF,TGTGCCAGTGCGGGCGGGGGGGCGGAGACCCAGTACTTC
once,TRBJ1-1,NA,TRBV7-2,CASSLGGRLNTEAFF,TGTGCCAGCAGCTTAGGTGGCAGGTTGAACACTGAAGCTTTCTTT
NA,TRBJ2-2,TRBD2,TRBV10-3,CAIGRGGNTGELFF,TGTGCCATCGGACGCGGGGGGAACACCGGGGAGCTGTTTTTT
NA,TRBJ2-5,TRBD2,TRBV5-4,CASSLVGERGVQETQYF,TGTGCCAGCAGCTTGGTGGGAGAGCGGGGGGTCCAAGAGACCCAGTACTTC
NA,TRBJ1-3,NA,TRBV30,CAWSPLSGLSGNTIYF,TGTGCCTGGAGTCCTCTAAGCGGATTGAGTGGAAACACCATATATTTT
NA,TRBJ1-5,TRBD1,TRBV5-6,CASSGQGIINQPQHF,TGTGCCAGCAGTGGACAGGGGATTATCAATCAGCCCCAGCATTTT
NA,TRBJ2-1,TRBD2,TRBV23-1,CASSHLAGGLRNEQFF,TGCGCCAGCAGTCACCTAGCGGGGGGGCTTAGGAATGAGCAGTTCTTC
NA,TRBJ1-2,TRBD1,TRBV28,CASSTYRGAIYGYTF,TGTGCCAGCAGTACCTACAGGGGTGCTATCTATGGCTACACCTTC
NA,TRBJ2-7,TRBD2,TRBV25-1,CASRRAGSSYEQYF,TGTGCCAGCAGGAGAGCGGGGAGCTCCTACGAGCAGTACTTC
NA,TRBJ1-1,NA,TRBV5-6,CASSKINRAGNTEAFF,TGTGCCAGCAGCAAAATAAACAGGGCCGGGAACACTGAAGCTTTCTTT
NA,TRBJ1-1,NA,TRBV30,CAWSGPFNTEAFF,TGTGCCTGGAGTGGACCTTTCAACACTGAAGCTTTCTTT
NA,TRBJ2-3,NA,TRBV6-5,CASRSGLPLTQYF,TGTGCCAGCAGGAGCGGACTCCCACTCACGCAGTATTTT